This T cell receptor beta chain was captured in a study of immune cell composition in non-small cell lung cancer. Study-level background: Tumours were mainly lung adenocarcinoma or squamous cell carcinoma.

Whole-study results and caveats: Lung adenocarcinomas had lower top 10 clone scores and clonality than squamous tumours. Dominant in vivo tumour-associated clones were not shown to share tumour-reactive sequences. In adenocarcinoma, maximal tumour-associated clone frequency tracked TIL tumour reactivity.

V trimming: 6 bases; J trimming: 3 bases; junction bases outside the gene matches: 6. Germline assignment: CDR1 ENHRY and CDR2 SYGVKD. The CDR3 has 16 residues. Data came from immunoSEQ multiplex PCR; TCRdb stores just in-frame clones and leaves some out. The sample lists about 3,200 clones, about 74% occurring once. Worth noting for this clone: What it binds is not known.

The receptor was derived from a human donor with non-small cell lung cancer. Sequencing input: lung tumor tissue. V and J are TRBV10-3 and TRBJ2-1, with 12 nucleotides matching TRBD2. DNA of the CDR3: TGTGCCATCAGCGCTAGCGGGGGGGCCTACTACAATGAGCAGTTCTTC. Translated, it gives CAISASGGAYYNEQFF.